This entry is about one T cell receptor beta chain. The antigen remains unidentified. The CDR3 extends 3 residues past the end of the read, so its final part is completed from the germline J gene. Germline values: CDR1 GTSNPN, CDR2 SVGIG (reference sequence). The CDR3 has 15 residues. Trimming removed 3 bases from V and 1 base from J, with 15 bases in between. Method: immunoSEQ multiplex PCR; TCRdb's copy keeps in-frame clones and lacks some. This table holds approximately 28,000 clones. This entry belongs to a study of T cells in women clearing cervical HPV infection. Overall study results and limits: Associations may precede or follow infection; HPV-specific or memory T cells were not isolated.

Material: blood buffy coat. The chain joins TRBV30 to TRBJ1-2; the D gene is possibly TRBD1 (5 bases). The TCR originated in a woman between 18 and 69 years old with a cervical HPV16 infection that either progressed to CIN3+ or cleared (not recorded which). Here the CDR3 reads CAWRPGLNYNYGYTF. The DNA read from the CDR3 is TGTGCCTGGAGACCGGGACTCAACTATAACTATGGC.